The 31 T cell receptor beta chains listed next were all sequenced from one sample in a study of blood T cell repertoires in COVID-19. Profiled with immunoSEQ multiplex PCR; TCRdb holds only in-frame clones, not every one. This table holds about 320,000 clones, roughly nine tenths found once. Sequenced input: PBMCs or T cells enriched from blood (not recorded which). Receptors were obtained from a man aged 55 to 69 who had recovered from COVID-19.

The gene calls are TRBV7-2 and TRBJ2-7; 10 nucleotides line up with TRBD2. This CDR3 has 14 amino acids. J was trimmed by 6 bases and V by 8 bases; bases with no gene match: 10. The germline gives CDR1 SGHTA, CDR2 FQGNSA. CDR3 coding DNA: TGTGCCAGCGTAACGGGACCTAGCGGGGGCGAGCAGTACTTC. It is translated as CASVTGPSGGEQYF.

This clone was counted a single time. The CDR3 DNA is TGTGCCAGCAGCCCCTACAGGGACAATCAGCCCCAGCATTTT. Residues: CASSPYRDNQPQHF. V gene TRBV6-5 combines with J gene TRBJ1-5; TRBD1 might be the D (6 bases). This CDR3 spans 14 amino acids. CDR1 MNHEY and CDR2 SVGAGI come from the germline V gene. With 6 bases removed from V and 3 bases from J, the gap between germline ends came to 12 bases.

The V and J genes are TRBV27 and TRBJ2-3; 10 nucleotides agree with TRBD2. This CDR3 has 16 residues. The junction had 12 bases not matched to a gene; V was cut back by 4 bases and J by 8 bases. In germline, CDR1 is MNHEY, CDR2 SMNVEV (reference sequence). CDR3 DNA sequence: TGTGCCAGCAGTTCCCCTATAGCGGGAGGAGGAGGTACGCAGTATTTT. The encoded protein is CASSSPIAGGGGTQYF.

The DNA of the CDR3 is TGTGCCAGCAGTTCAAACCTGGGGGACAGTTTATTGGGAGGAAAGTACTTC. Protein: CASSSNLGDSLLGGKYF. The chain combines TRBV6-2 or TRBV6-3 with TRBJ2-7; D might be TRBD1 (7 bases). V was pared by 4 bases and J by 11 bases, with 30 bases between. Germline V lookup: CDR1 MNHEY, CDR2 SVGEGT. The CDR3 covers 17 residues.

The chain has TRBV10-3 and TRBJ1-2, with D possibly being TRBD1 (6 bases). Trimming shortened V by 7 bases and J by 6 bases, and 15 bases separated the two germline ends. Per the germline V gene, CDR1 is ENHRY and CDR2 is SYGVKD. This CDR3 spans 13 amino acids. In nucleotides, the CDR3 is TGTGCCATCAAGTTCGGACAGTTGGATGGCTACACCTTC. This translates into CAIKFGQLDGYTF.

The rearrangement joins TRBV28 to TRBJ2-7; 8 bases align to TRBD2. The V segment lost 3 bases and the J segment 4 bases; nucleotides outside the gene matches: 11. The CDR3 runs to 16 residues. Per the germline V gene, CDR1 is MDHEN and CDR2 is SYDVKM. CDR3 nucleotides: TGTGCCAGCAGTTTTGGGATTGGACTAGCACCATACGAGCAGTACTTC. Amino acid sequence: CASSFGIGLAPYEQYF.

In DNA, the CDR3 is TGTGCCAGCAGTAAGGACAGGGTTCCCTACGAGCAGTACTTC. Translated: CASSKDRVPYEQYF. V and J are TRBV6-5 and TRBJ2-7; 8 bases are a match to TRBD1. CDR3 length equals 14 residues. Germline V gives CDR1 MNHEY, CDR2 SVGAGI. The ends lost 5 bases at V and 2 bases at J; junction bases unmatched: 5.

The gene calls are TRBV21-1 and TRBJ1-3; the table gives TRBD1 as D, unverified against the DNA. TRBV21-1 is an annotated pseudogene. This CDR3 is 13 amino acids long. CDR3 region: CASSRTGANTIYF. The CDR3 region has the DNA TGTGCCAGCAGCAGGACAGGGGCGAACACCATATATTTT.

The chain combines TRBV24-1 with TRBJ2-3, with 11 bases that match TRBD1. CDR1 is KGHDR and CDR2 is SFDVKD in the germline V gene. The J segment lost 4 bases and the V segment lost 4 bases, leaving 6 bases of the junction unmatched. This CDR3 has 16 residues. The CDR3 is CATSDRDRGNSDTQYF. CDR3 in DNA: TGTGCCACCAGTGACCGGGACAGGGGGAATTCAGATACGCAGTATTTT.

On this clone itself: Additional DNA sequences in this sample encode the identical CDR3. The chain uses TRBV5-1 and TRBJ2-3; 7 bases map to TRBD2. Germline CDR1 is SGHRS and CDR2 is YFSETQ. The CDR3 consists of 16 residues. With V trimmed by 0 bases and J by 0 bases, 4 bases remained unmatched. CDR3 nucleotide sequence: TGCGCCAGCAGCTTGGGTCTAGCGGAAAGCACAGATACGCAGTATTTT. This gives the protein CASSLGLAESTDTQYF.

The CDR3, as DNA: TGTGCCAGCAGCTTCTTGGGGACAGGGAATGAAAAACTGTTTTTT. Translation: CASSFLGTGNEKLFF. This rearrangement joins TRBV5-6 to TRBJ1-4; 9 nucleotides match TRBD1. The CDR3 extends over 15 amino acids. The V and J ends lost 2 bases and 5 bases, in that order; junction bases with no gene match: 4. The germline V gene encodes CDR1 SGHDT and CDR2 YYEEEE.

This chain's CDR3 is CASSLVSTYNEQFF. The DNA for the CDR3 is TGCGCCAGCAGCTTGGTCTCCACATACAATGAGCAGTTCTTC. V is TRBV5-1 and J is TRBJ2-1; D is unresolved. Germline-derived CDR1 and CDR2 are SGHRS and YFSETQ. Between the trimmed V and J ends, which lost 0 bases and 4 bases, there was a span of 8 bases. The CDR3 sequence is 14 residues long.

The chain recombines TRBV6-2 or TRBV6-3 with TRBJ2-3; D is unclear. Trimming took off 3 bases at V and 0 bases at J, with 13 bases between the two ends. The CDR3 contains 16 residues. Germline CDR1 is MNHEY and CDR2 is SVGEGT. The CDR3 loop is CASSYSTLESTDTQYF. In nucleotides, the CDR3 is TGTGCCAGCAGTTATTCCACTCTCGAAAGCACAGATACGCAGTATTTT.

The chain joins TRBV6-5 to TRBJ1-5; D is undetermined. V was clipped by 6 bases and J by 7 bases, with 13 bases between them. Looked up from germline, CDR1 is MNHEY and CDR2 is SVGAGI. There are 13 residues in the CDR3. As DNA, the CDR3 is TGTGCCAGCAGACGGGGAGAGGGCCAGCCCCAGCATTTT. It translates to CASRRGEGQPQHF.

The chain employs TRBV5-1 and TRBJ2-7, with TRBD2 matching over 10 bases. Looked up from germline, CDR1 is SGHRS and CDR2 is YFSETQ. The ends lost 4 bases at V and 0 bases at J; junction bases unmatched: 7. The CDR3 has 16 amino acids. The CDR3 nucleotides read TGCGCCAGCAGCACTAGCGGGGCCCAGAGCTCCTACGAGCAGTACTTC. Protein sequence: CASSTSGAQSSYEQYF.

The rearrangement uses TRBV19 and TRBJ2-3; D is perhaps TRBD2 (5 bases). The CDR3 has 15 residues. Between the trimmed V and J ends, which lost 3 bases and 5 bases, there was a span of 15 bases. Germline V gene sequence: CDR1 LNHDA, CDR2 SQIVND (reference sequence). The CDR3 nucleotides are TGTGCCAGTAGTATCCAAGCGGCAAGGGAAGATACGCAGTATTTT. Amino acid sequence: CASSIQAAREDTQYF.

This sequence joins TRBV5-1 and TRBJ2-7; 9 nucleotides align to TRBD1. Germline V gene sequence: CDR1 SGHRS, CDR2 YFSETQ. This CDR3 has 16 amino acids. The V segment lost 1 base and the J segment 5 bases; nucleotides outside the gene matches: 10. The DNA for the CDR3 is TGCGCCAGCAGCTTGTTGCTAGGGGACAGGGTTCACGAGCAGTACTTC. It codes for CASSLLLGDRVHEQYF.

This clone was seen a few times. The chain links TRBV27 to TRBJ2-3; 10 positions agree with TRBD2. The V gene end was trimmed by 4 bases and the J gene end by 5 bases; junction bases not matched to a gene: 6. The CDR3 length is 15 residues. Germline CDR1 MNHEY, CDR2 SMNVEV (reference sequence). This CDR3 is CASSWLAGVQDTQYF. The DNA of the CDR3 is TGTGCCAGCAGTTGGCTAGCGGGAGTCCAAGATACGCAGTATTTT.

V is TRBV9 and J is TRBJ1-2; D is unresolved. Trimming removed 1 base from V and 3 bases from J, with 13 bases in between. The germline CDR1 and CDR2 sequences are SGDLS and YYNGEE. This CDR3 contains 15 residues. The CDR3 coding sequence is TGTGCCAGCAGCGTACGAGGGAATTTCGACTATGGCTACACCTTC. Residues: CASSVRGNFDYGYTF.

The rearrangement joins TRBV2 to TRBJ2-5; no clear D gene. The CDR3 has 12 residues. CDR1 is SNHLY and CDR2 is FYNNEI in the germline V gene. Trimming took 4 bases from V and 5 from J, leaving 8 bases between them. In DNA form, the CDR3 reads TGTGCCAGCAGTGTACTTTCGGAGACCCAGTACTTC. This sequence encodes CASSVLSETQYF.

CDR3 protein: CASSRTSGRVFKTQYF. CDR3 sequence (DNA): TGTGCCAGCAGCCGGACTAGCGGGAGAGTCTTCAAGACCCAGTACTTC. V and J are TRBV5-6 and TRBJ2-5; 13 nucleotides align to TRBD2. Trimming cost V 4 bases and J 6 bases; bases outside gene matches: 9. The length of the CDR3 is 16 residues. CDR1 SGHDT and CDR2 YYEEEE come from the germline V gene.

The chain links TRBV7-9 to TRBJ2-1; 10 bases agree with TRBD2. Unmatched junction bases numbered 8, after V lost 0 bases and J lost 12 bases. The CDR3 has 15 residues. Germline assignment: CDR1 SEHNR and CDR2 FQNEAQ (reference sequence). The CDR3 DNA reads TGTGCCAGCAGCTTAGCCTCCAGCGGGAGGGCCCGGCAGTTCTTC. This encodes CASSLASSGRARQFF.

The rearrangement joins TRBV4-2 to TRBJ2-1, with 9 bases aligning to TRBD1. The V segment lost 1 base and the J segment 6 bases; nucleotides outside the gene matches: 10. This CDR3 has 17 residues. From germline, CDR1 is LGHNA and CDR2 YNFKEQ. The CDR3 coding sequence is TGTGCCAGCAGCCAAGGTTACAGGGGGCGGAGGGGCAATGAGCAGTTCTTC. Protein sequence: CASSQGYRGRRGNEQFF.

The rearrangement uses TRBV12-3 or TRBV12-4 and TRBJ2-3, with TRBD2 matching 7 bases. The V segment lost 4 bases and the J segment 6 bases; nucleotides outside the gene matches: 4. The CDR3 extends over 13 amino acids. CDR3 protein: CASSYGRSDTQYF. The CDR3 nucleotides read TGTGCCAGCAGTTACGGGAGGTCCGATACGCAGTATTTT.

This clone appeared once. This sequence joins TRBV11-2 and TRBJ2-7; 7 nucleotides align to TRBD2. The CDR3 totals 14 residues. Germline CDR1 is SGHAT and CDR2 is FQNNGV. Trimming at V came to 5 bases and at J to 4 bases, leaving 8 bases not matched to a gene. The CDR3: CASSRGGTLYEQYF. The CDR3 DNA is TGTGCCAGCAGCCGGGGAGGGACCCTATACGAGCAGTACTTC. The full variable domain, its missing parts supplied by reference TRBV11-2 and TRBJ2-7, is EAGVAQSPRYKIIEKRQSVAFWCNPISGHATLYWYQQILGQGPKLLIQFQNNGVVDDSQLPKDRFSAERLKGVDSTLKIQPAKLEDSAVYLCASSRGGTLYEQYFGPGTRLTVT.

The rearrangement uses TRBV18 and TRBJ2-7; the match to TRBD2 covers 8 bases. Germline V lookup: CDR1 KGHSH, CDR2 LQKENI. With 3 bases clipped from V and 2 bases from J, the junction kept 6 bases outside the gene matches. The CDR3 covers 15 residues. CDR3 amino acids: CASSPELADTYEQYF. The CDR3 DNA reads TGTGCCAGCTCACCGGAACTAGCGGATACCTACGAGCAGTACTTC. The full variable domain, with the rest looked up from reference TRBV18 and TRBJ2-7, is NAGVMQNPRHLVRRRGQEARLRCSPMKGHSHVYWYRQLPEEGLKFMVYLQKENIIDESGMPKERFSAEFPKEGPSILRIQQVVRGDSAAYFCASSPELADTYEQYFGPGTRLTVT.

The chain carries TRBV28 and TRBJ1-2; 9 positions match TRBD1. Per germline, CDR1 MDHEN and CDR2 SYDVKM. V was clipped by 4 bases and J by 6 bases; unmatched bases: 3. The CDR3 covers 13 residues. The CDR3 DNA sequence: TGTGCCAGCAGTTACAGGGGGCCGGATGGCTACACCTTC. This translates into CASSYRGPDGYTF.

The chain employs TRBV5-1 and TRBJ1-1; 9 bases are shared with TRBD1. This CDR3 comprises 15 residues. J was trimmed by 4 bases and V by 4 bases; bases with no gene match: 8. Germline V gene sequence: CDR1 SGHRS, CDR2 YFSETQ. CDR3 amino acids: CASSPLQGAGTEAFF. For the CDR3, the DNA is TGCGCCAGCAGCCCACTACAGGGGGCGGGCACTGAAGCTTTCTTT.

The genes are TRBV21-1 and TRBJ1-2; TRBD1, the D gene given by the table, was not confirmed from the DNA. TRBV21-1 is a pseudogene segment. CDR3 length: 18 amino acids. CDR3 coding DNA: TGTGCCAGCAGCAGACCCATTTCAACAGGGGGCGAAGACTATGGCTACACCTTC. It is translated as CASSRPISTGGEDYGYTF.

This clone was counted once. The chain is built from TRBV5-1 and TRBJ1-1; 9 nucleotides agree with TRBD1. The CDR3 runs to 15 residues. Germline trimming cut 4 bases from V and 0 bases from J; bases unmatched to any gene: 4. CDR1 is SGHRS, CDR2 YFSETQ, per germline. CDR3 sequence: CASSPWTGVNTEAFF. CDR3 DNA sequence: TGCGCCAGCAGCCCCTGGACAGGGGTGAACACTGAAGCTTTCTTT.

The chain uses TRBV5-1 and TRBJ1-1; 8 bases line up with TRBD1. CDR3 length equals 15 residues. V lost 6 bases to trimming and J lost 8 bases; unmatched junction nucleotides: 15. CDR1 is SGHRS and CDR2 is YFSETQ in the germline V gene. The chain's CDR3 is CASTLYGTGEEEAFF. CDR3 coding DNA: TGCGCCAGCACCCTTTATGGGACAGGAGAAGAAGAAGCTTTCTTT.